This TCR beta chain came from a study of T cell responses to AZD1222 COVID-19 vaccine. The study's findings and limits: With two AZD1222 doses given, Spike-specific TCR breadth and depth both rose.

The germline V gene has CDR1 ENHRY and CDR2 SYGVKD. The germline V and J ends were trimmed by 3 bases and 3 bases, with 11 bases remaining between them. This CDR3 comprises 14 residues. In the case of this clone: Its antigen remains unidentified.

Sequencing was performed with immunoSEQ multiplex PCR; in TCRdb, only in-frame clones are kept and a portion is missing. The sample has about 97,000 clones, around nine tenths seen once; the top ten hold 7.5%. V and J are TRBV10-3 and TRBJ1-1; no definite D call. The clonotype comes from an adult in good health. The specimen was peripheral blood, collected on day 0 of AZD1222 vaccination. The CDR3 DNA follows: TGTGCCATCAGTGACGTGGTGAGGGACACTGAAGCTTTCTTT. It specifies CAISDVVRDTEAFF.